The rows below give T cell receptor beta chains drawn from one sample of a study of cytomegalovirus exposure and HLA in healthy donors. Sequenced by immunoSEQ multiplex PCR; TCRdb stores in-frame clones only, minus some. The profile shows around 120,000 clones, about four fifths of them singletons. The sample comprised PBMCs. The source of these receptors is a female donor in good health and CMV-seropositive. The CDR3 runs from the conserved cysteine through the conserved F or W. The D gene is left open where the match is weak. Rows give clone size only sometimes, using once, few, many, or a class for an expanded clone.

>TRBJ2-6|TRBV27|-|-|20
TGTGCCAGCAGTTTATCGAGCGTCATCGGCGCGGGCTCTGGGGCCAACGTCCTGACTTTC
CASSLSSVIGAGSGANVLTF
>TRBJ2-7|TRBV15|-|-|13
TGTGCCACCAGCAGCTACAGGGTCAGCGAGCAGTACTTC
CATSSYRVSEQYF
>TRBJ1-4|TRBV5-1|-|-|15
TGCGCCAGCAGCTTGGGGGGGCGAGTTAATGAAAAACTGTTTTTT
CASSLGGRVNEKLFF
>TRBJ2-7|TRBV11-2|-|once|12
TGTGCCAGCAGCGCCGGTGGCTACGAGCAGTACTTC
CASSAGGYEQYF
>TRBJ2-7|TRBV27|TRBD2|few|15
TGTGCCAGCAGCTGGCGGGCGGGGGGCGTCTACGAGCAGTACTTC
CASSWRAGGVYEQYF
>TRBJ2-1|TRBV7-9|TRBD2|-|16
TGTGCCAGCAGCCCAATAGCGGGGGGCTTCTACAATGAGCAGTTCTTC
CASSPIAGGFYNEQFF
>TRBJ1-2|TRBV28|TRBD1|-|14
TGTGCCAGCAGTTTACCCCCAGGGGGCTATGGCTACACCTTC
CASSLPPGGYGYTF
>TRBJ2-3|TRBV5-1|-|-|16
TGCGCCAGCAGCTTGGGAGGTACAGGGCCCACGGATACGCAGTATTTT
CASSLGGTGPTDTQYF
>TRBJ1-1|TRBV6-1|-|-|11
TGTGCCAGCACCCAATACCGCCGGGCTTTCTTT
CASTQYRRAFF
>TRBJ1-1|TRBV6-1|-|-|13
TGTGCCAGCAGTGAAGTGAGGAACACTGAAGCTTTCTTT
CASSEVRNTEAFF
>TRBJ2-3|TRBV2|-|-|15
TGTGCCAGCAGTTTTTCGGGGAGTAGCACAGATACGCAGTATTTT
CASSFSGSSTDTQYF
>TRBJ2-5|TRBV5-6|-|-|14
TGTGCCAGCAGTCCCCTGGGGGGCCAAGAGACCCAGTACTTC
CASSPLGGQETQYF
>TRBJ1-5|TRBV7-2|-|-|13
TGTGCCAGCAGCTTGGACTTCAATCAGCCCCAGCATTTT
CASSLDFNQPQHF
>TRBJ2-1|TRBV5-1|TRBD1|-|16
TGCGCCAGCAGCTCACGACAGGGCGGCTCCTACAATGAGCAGTTCTTC
CASSSRQGGSYNEQFF
>TRBJ1-1|TRBV10-2|-|-|13
TGCGCCAGCATAGGGGCTGGGAACACTGAAGCTTTCTTT
CASIGAGNTEAFF
>TRBJ1-5|TRBV4-1|TRBD1|few|13
TGCGCCAGCAGCATACAGGGGCGTCAGCCCCAGCATTTT
CASSIQGRQPQHF
>TRBJ2-1|TRBV5-1|TRBD2|-|16
TGCGCCAGCAGCTTCAAAGCGGGGGGGAACTACAATGAGCAGTTCTTC
CASSFKAGGNYNEQFF